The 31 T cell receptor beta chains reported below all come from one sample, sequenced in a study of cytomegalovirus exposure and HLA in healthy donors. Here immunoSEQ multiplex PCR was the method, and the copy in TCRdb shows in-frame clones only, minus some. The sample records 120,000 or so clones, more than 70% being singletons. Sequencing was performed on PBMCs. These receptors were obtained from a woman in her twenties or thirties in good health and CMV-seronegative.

CDR3 DNA: TGTGCCAGCAGCTTATCACTGGGGAGCACCTCCTACGAGCAGTACTTC. Its translation is CASSLSLGSTSYEQYF. This chain links TRBV11-2 with TRBJ2-7; D is perhaps TRBD2 (5 bases). The CDR3 contains 16 residues. The germline V and J ends were trimmed by 2 bases and 0 bases, with 14 bases remaining between them. Germline V CDR1 and CDR2: SGHAT, FQNNGV.

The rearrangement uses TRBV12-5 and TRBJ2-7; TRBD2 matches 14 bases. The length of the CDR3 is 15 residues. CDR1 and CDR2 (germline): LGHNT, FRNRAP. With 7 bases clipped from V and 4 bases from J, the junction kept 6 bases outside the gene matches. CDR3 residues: CASVGLAGGLYEQYF. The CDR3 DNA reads TGTGCTAGTGTTGGACTAGCGGGGGGATTGTACGAGCAGTACTTC.

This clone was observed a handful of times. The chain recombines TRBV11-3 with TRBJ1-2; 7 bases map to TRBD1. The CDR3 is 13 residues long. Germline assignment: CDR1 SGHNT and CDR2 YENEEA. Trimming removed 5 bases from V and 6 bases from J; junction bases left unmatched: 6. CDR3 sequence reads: CASSPGQAHGYTF. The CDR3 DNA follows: TGTGCCAGCAGCCCAGGACAGGCACATGGCTACACCTTC.

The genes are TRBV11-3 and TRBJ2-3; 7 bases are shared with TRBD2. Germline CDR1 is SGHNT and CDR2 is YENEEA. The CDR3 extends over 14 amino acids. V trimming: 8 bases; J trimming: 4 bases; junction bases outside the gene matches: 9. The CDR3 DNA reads TGTGCCAGCGGGCGGGGGAGGGCGGCAGATACGCAGTATTTT. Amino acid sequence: CASGRGRAADTQYF.

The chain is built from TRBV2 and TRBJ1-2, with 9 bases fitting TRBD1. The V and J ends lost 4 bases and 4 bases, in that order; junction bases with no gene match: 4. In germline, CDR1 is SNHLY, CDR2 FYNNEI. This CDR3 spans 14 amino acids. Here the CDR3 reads CASSGGQGPYGYTF. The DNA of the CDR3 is TGTGCCAGCAGTGGGGGACAGGGTCCCTATGGCTACACCTTC.

The CDR3 DNA sequence: TGCGCCAGCAGCCACTCGGGGGATGGCTACACCTTC. It codes for CASSHSGDGYTF. V is TRBV4-3 and J is TRBJ1-2; tentative D call: TRBD1 (5 bases). CDR1 is LGHNA, CDR2 YSLEER, per germline. V gave up 3 bases and J gave up 6 bases, with 8 bases separating them. The CDR3 sequence is 12 residues long.

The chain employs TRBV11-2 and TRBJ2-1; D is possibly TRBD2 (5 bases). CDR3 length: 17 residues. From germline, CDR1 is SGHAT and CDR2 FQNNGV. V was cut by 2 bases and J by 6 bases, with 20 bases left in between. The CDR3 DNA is TGTGCCAGCAGCTTAACCCGGGAAGCCCAACTAACCAATGAGCAGTTCTTC. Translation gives CASSLTREAQLTNEQFF. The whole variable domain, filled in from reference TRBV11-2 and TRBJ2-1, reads EAGVAQSPRYKIIEKRQSVAFWCNPISGHATLYWYQQILGQGPKLLIQFQNNGVVDDSQLPKDRFSAERLKGVDSTLKIQPAKLEDSAVYLCASSLTREAQLTNEQFFGPGTRLTVL.

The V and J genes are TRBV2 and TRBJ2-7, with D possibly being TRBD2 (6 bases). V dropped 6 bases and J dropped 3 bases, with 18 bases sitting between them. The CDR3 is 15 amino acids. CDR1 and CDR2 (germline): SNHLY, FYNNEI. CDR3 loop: CASSTGASGGYEQYF. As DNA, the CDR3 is TGTGCCAGCAGCACCGGGGCCTCCGGGGGCTACGAGCAGTACTTC.

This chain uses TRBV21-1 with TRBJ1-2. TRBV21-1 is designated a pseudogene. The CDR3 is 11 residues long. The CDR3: CASSDRTARAF. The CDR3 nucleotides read TGTGCCAGCAGCGATCGGACGGCGAGGGCCTTC.

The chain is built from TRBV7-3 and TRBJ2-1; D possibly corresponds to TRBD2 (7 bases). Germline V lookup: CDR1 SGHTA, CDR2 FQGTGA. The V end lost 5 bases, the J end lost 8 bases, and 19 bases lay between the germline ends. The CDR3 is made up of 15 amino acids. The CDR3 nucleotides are TGTGCCAGCAGCCTGTTCTCGGGGGGCCCCTATGAGCAGTTCTTC. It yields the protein CASSLFSGGPYEQFF.

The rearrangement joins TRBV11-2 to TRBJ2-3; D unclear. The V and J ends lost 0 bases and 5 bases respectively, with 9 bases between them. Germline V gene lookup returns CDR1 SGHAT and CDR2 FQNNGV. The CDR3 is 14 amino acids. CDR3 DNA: TGTGCCAGCAGCTTAGAGTCCCCCTTAGATACGCAGTATTTT. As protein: CASSLESPLDTQYF.

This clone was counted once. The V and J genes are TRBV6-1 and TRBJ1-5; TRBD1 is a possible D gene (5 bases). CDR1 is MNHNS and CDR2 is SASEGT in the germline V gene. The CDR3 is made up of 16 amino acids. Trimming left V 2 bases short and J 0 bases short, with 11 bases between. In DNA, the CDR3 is TGTGCCAGCAGTGAAAGACAGATGAATAGCAATCAGCCCCAGCATTTT. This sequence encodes CASSERQMNSNQPQHF.

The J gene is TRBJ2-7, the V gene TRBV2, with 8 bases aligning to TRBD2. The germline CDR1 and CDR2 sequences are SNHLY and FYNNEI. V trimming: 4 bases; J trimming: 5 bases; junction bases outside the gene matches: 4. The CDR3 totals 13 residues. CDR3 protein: CASSAAGAHEQYF. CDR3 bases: TGTGCCAGCAGTGCAGCGGGGGCACACGAGCAGTACTTC.

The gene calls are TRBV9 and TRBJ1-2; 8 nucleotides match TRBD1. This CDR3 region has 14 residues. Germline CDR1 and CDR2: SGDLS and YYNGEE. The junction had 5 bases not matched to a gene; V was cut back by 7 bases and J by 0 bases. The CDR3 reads CASSGTGSNYGYTF. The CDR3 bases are TGTGCCAGCTCCGGGACAGGCTCTAACTATGGCTACACCTTC.

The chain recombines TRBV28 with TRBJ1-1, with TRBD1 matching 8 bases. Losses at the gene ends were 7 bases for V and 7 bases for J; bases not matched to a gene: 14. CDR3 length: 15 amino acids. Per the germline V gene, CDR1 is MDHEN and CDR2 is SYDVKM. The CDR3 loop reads CASNQQGAPTNEAFF. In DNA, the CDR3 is TGTGCCAGCAACCAGCAGGGGGCCCCCACCAATGAAGCTTTCTTT. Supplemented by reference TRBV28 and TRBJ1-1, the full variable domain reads DVKVTQSSRYLVKRTGEKVFLECVQDMDHENMFWYRQDPGLGLRLIYFSYDVKMKEKGDIPEGYSVSREKKERFSLILESASTNQTSMYLCASNQQGAPTNEAFFGQGTRLTVV.

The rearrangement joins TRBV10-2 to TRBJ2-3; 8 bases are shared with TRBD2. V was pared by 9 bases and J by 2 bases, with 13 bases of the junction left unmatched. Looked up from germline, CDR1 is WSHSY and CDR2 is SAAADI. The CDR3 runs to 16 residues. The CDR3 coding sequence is TGCGCCAGTCCTCCCGTAGGCGGGGGGTACACAGATACGCAGTATTTT. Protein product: CASPPVGGGYTDTQYF.

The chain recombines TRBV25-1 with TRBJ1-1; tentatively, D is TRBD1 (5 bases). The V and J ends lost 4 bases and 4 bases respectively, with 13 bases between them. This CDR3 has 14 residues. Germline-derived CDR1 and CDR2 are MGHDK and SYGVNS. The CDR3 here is CASSASGEGTEAFF. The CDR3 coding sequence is TGTGCCAGCAGTGCCTCGGGGGAGGGCACTGAAGCTTTCTTT.

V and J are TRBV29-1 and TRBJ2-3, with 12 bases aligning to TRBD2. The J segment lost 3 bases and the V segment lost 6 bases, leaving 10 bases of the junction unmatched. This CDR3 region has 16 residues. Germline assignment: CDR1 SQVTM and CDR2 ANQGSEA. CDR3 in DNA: TGCAGCGTCCCACCAACCGGGACTAGCGGGACAGATACGCAGTATTTT. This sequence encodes CSVPPTGTSGTDTQYF.

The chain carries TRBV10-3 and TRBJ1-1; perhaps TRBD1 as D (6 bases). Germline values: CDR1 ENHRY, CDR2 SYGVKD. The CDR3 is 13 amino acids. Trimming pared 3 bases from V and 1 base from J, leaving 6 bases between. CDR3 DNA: TGTGCCATCAGTGAACAGGGGAACACTGAAGCTTTCTTT. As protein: CAISEQGNTEAFF.

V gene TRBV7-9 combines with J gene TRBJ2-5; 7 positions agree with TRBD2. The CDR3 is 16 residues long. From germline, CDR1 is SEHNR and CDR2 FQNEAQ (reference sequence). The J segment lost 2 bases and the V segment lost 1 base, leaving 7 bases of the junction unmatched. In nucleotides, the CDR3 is TGTGCCAGCAGCTTAGTCGGGACTACCCCTCAAGAGACCCAGTACTTC. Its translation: CASSLVGTTPQETQYF. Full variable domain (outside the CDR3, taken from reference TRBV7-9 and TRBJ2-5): DTGVSQNPRHKITKRGQNVTFRCDPISEHNRLYWYRQTLGQGPEFLTYFQNEAQLEKSRLLSDRFSAERPKGSFSTLEIQRTEQGDSAMYLCASSLVGTTPQETQYFGPGTRLLVL.

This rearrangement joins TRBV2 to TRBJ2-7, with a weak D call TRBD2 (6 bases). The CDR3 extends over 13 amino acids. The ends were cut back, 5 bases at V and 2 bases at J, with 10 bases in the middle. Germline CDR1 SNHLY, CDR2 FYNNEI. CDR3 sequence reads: CASSPGLTYEQYF. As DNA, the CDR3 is TGTGCCAGCAGTCCGGGACTTACCTACGAGCAGTACTTC.

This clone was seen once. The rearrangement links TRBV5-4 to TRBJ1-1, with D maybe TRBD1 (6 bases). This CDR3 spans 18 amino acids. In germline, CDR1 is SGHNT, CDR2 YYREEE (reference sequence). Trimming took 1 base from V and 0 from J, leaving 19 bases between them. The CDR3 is CASSLHSAPGGMNTEAFF. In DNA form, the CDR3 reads TGTGCCAGCAGCTTGCACTCCGCCCCGGGGGGCATGAACACTGAAGCTTTCTTT.

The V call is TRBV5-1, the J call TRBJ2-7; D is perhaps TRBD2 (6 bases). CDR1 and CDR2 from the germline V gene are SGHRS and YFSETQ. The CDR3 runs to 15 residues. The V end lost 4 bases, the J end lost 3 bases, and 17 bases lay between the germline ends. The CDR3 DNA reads TGCGCCAGCAGCCCGGGGGTGGGTCGAGTCTACGAGCAGTACTTC. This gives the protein CASSPGVGRVYEQYF.

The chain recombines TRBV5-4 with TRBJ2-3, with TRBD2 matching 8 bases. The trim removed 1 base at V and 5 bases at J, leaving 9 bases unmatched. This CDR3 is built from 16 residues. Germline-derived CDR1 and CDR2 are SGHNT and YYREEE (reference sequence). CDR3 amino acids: CASSLSSGGPGDTQYF. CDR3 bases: TGTGCCAGCAGCTTGTCCTCGGGGGGGCCGGGAGATACGCAGTATTTT.

CDR3 region: CASSPSGQYHEQYF. The CDR3 DNA reads as TGTGCCAGCAGCCCTTCGGGACAGTACCACGAGCAGTACTTC. The chain couples TRBV11-2 to TRBJ2-7, with 7 bases that match TRBD1. The germline CDR1 and CDR2 sequences are SGHAT and FQNNGV. This CDR3 is built from 14 residues. The J segment lost 5 bases and the V segment lost 5 bases, leaving 9 bases of the junction unmatched.

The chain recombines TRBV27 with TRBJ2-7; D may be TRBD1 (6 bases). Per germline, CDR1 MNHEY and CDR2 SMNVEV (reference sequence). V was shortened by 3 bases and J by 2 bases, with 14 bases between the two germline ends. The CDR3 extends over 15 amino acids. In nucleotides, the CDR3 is TGTGCCAGCAGTTTCTCGGACAGAGATACCTACGAGCAGTACTTC. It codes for CASSFSDRDTYEQYF.

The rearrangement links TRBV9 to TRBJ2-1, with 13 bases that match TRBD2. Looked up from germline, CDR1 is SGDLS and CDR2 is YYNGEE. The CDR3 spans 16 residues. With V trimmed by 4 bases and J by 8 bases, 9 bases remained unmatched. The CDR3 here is CASSRTSGGGWDEQFF. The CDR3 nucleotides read TGTGCCAGCAGCCGAACTAGCGGGGGGGGCTGGGATGAGCAGTTCTTC.

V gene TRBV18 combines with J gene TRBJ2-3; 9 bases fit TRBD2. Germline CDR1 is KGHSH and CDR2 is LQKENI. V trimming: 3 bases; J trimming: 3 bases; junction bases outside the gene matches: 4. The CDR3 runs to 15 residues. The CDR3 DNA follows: TGTGCCAGCTCACCTGGCGGGGGGGCTACAGATACGCAGTATTTT. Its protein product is CASSPGGGATDTQYF.

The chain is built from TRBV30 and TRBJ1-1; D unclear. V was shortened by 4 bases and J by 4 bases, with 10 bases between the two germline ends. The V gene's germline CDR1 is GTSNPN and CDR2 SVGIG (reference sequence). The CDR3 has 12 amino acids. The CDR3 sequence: CAWNWGVTEAFF. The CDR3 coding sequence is TGTGCCTGGAACTGGGGAGTCACTGAAGCTTTCTTT.

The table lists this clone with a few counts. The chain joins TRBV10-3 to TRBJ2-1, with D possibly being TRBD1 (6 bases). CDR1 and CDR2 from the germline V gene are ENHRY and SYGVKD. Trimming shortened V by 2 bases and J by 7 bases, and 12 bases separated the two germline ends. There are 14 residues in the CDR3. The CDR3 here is CAISERGTENEQFF. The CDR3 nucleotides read TGTGCCATCAGTGAGAGGGGGACGGAAAATGAGCAGTTCTTC.

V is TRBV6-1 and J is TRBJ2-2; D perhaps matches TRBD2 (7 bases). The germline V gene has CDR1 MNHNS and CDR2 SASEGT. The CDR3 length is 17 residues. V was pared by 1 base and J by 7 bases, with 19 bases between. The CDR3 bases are TGTGCCAGCAGTGAAGGGAGGGGGGGACGGTCAGGCGGGGAGCTGTTTTTT. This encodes CASSEGRGGRSGGELFF.